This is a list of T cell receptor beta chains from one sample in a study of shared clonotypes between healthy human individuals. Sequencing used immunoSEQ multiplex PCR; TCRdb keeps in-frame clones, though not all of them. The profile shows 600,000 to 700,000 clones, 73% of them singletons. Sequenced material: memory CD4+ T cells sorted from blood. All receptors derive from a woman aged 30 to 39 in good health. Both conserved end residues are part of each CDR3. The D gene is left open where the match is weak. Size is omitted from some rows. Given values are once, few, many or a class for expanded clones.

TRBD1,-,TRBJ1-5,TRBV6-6,CASSRDRGYEPQHF,TGTGCCAGCAGTCGCGACAGGGGGTACGAGCCCCAGCATTTT
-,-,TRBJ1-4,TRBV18,CASSPGGVDEKLFF,TGTGCCAGCTCACCAGGGGGAGTGGATGAAAAACTGTTTTTT
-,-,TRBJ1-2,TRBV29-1,CSVEFRGGYGYTF,TGCAGCGTTGAGTTCCGGGGGGGCTATGGCTACACCTTC
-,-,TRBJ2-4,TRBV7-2,CASSLVVLAKNIQYF,TGTGCCAGCAGCTTAGTAGTACTAGCCAAAAACATTCAGTACTTC
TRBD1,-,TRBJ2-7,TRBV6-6,CASSLHRDRAYEQYF,TGTGCCAGCAGTTTGCACCGGGACAGAGCCTACGAGCAGTACTTC
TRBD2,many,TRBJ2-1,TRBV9,CASSSSGSGYNEQFF,TGTGCCAGCAGCTCCAGCGGGAGTGGCTACAATGAGCAGTTCTTC
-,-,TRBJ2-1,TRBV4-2,CASSQGVGASYNEQFF,TGTGCCAGCAGCCAAGGTGTTGGGGCCTCCTACAATGAGCAGTTCTTC
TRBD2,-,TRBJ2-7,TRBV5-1,CASSLGFGAGAREQYF,TGCGCCAGCAGCTTGGGCTTCGGAGCGGGAGCAAGGGAGCAGTACTTC
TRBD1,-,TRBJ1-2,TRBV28,CASSLQGARGYTF,TGTGCCAGCAGTTTGCAGGGGGCGAGGGGCTACACCTTC
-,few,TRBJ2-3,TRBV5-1,CASSFVGVGTDTQYF,TGCGCCAGCAGCTTTGTGGGAGTGGGGACAGATACGCAGTATTTT
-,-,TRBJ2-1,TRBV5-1,CASSLGQMRISEQFF,TGCGCCAGCAGCTTGGGTCAAATGCGAATCAGTGAGCAGTTCTTC
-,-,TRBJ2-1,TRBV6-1,CASSEGHEQFF,TGTGCCAGCAGTGAGGGGCATGAGCAGTTCTTC
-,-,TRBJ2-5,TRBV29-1,CSVLGSQETQYF,TGCAGCGTCCTGGGAAGCCAAGAGACCCAGTACTTC
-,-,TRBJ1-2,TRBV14,CASSLGKYGYTF,TGTGCCAGCAGCCTCGGTAAATATGGCTACACCTTC
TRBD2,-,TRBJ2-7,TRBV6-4,CASSDSKLAGVWEQYF,TGTGCCAGCAGTGACTCGAAGCTAGCGGGAGTATGGGAGCAGTACTTC
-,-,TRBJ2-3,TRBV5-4,CASSLAGVAGSTDTQYF,TGTGCCAGCAGCTTGGCCGGTGTTGCGGGAAGCACAGATACGCAGTATTTT
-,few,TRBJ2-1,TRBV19,CASCIEDHYNEQFF,TGTGCCAGTTGTATAGAGGATCACTACAATGAGCAGTTCTTC
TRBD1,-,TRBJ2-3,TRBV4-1,CASSQGTGRGTDTQYF,TGCGCCAGCAGCCAAGGGACAGGGCGGGGCACAGATACGCAGTATTTT
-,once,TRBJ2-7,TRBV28,CASRRGQGSYRSNF,TGTGCCAGCAGAAGAGGGCAAGGTTCTTATAGATCGAACTTC
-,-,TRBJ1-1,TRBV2,CASTRLANTEAFF,TGTGCCAGCACCCGACTCGCGAACACTGAAGCTTTCTTT
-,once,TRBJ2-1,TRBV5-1,CASSLASGLYNEQFF,TGCGCCAGCAGCTTGGCCAGCGGGCTCTACAATGAGCAGTTCTTC
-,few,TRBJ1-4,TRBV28,CASSSMKRLFF,TGTGCCAGCAGTTCAATGAAAAGACTGTTTTTT
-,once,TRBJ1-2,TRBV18,CASSPSAEYGYTF,TGTGCCAGCTCACCCTCCGCGGAATATGGCTACACCTTC
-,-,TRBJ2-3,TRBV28,CATTKVGGTDTQYF,TGTGCCACCACTAAGGTGGGTGGCACAGATACGCAGTATTTT
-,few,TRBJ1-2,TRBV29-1,CSVQDGNYGYTF,TGCAGCGTCCAGGACGGGAACTATGGCTACACCTTC
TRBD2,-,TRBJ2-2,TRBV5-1,CASSLGLAYGTGELFF,TGCGCCAGCAGCTTGGGACTAGCTTACGGGACCGGGGAGCTGTTTTTT
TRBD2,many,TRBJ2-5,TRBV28,CASSLTSGGQETQYF,TGTGCCAGCAGTTTAACTAGCGGGGGGCAAGAGACCCAGTACTTC
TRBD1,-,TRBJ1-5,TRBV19,CASRTQGGNNQPQHF,TGTGCCAGTAGGACACAGGGGGGAAACAATCAGCCCCAGCATTTT
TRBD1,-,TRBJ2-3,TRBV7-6,CASSPTGQGFDTQYF,TGTGCCAGCAGCCCCACCGGACAGGGGTTCGATACGCAGTATTTT
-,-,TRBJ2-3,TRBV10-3,CAISEGGTDTQYF,TGTGCCATCAGTGAAGGGGGGACAGATACGCAGTATTTT
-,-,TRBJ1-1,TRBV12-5,CASGLRVDTEAFF,TGTGCTAGTGGTCTGCGAGTGGACACTGAAGCTTTCTTT
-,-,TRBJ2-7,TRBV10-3,CAISVGSTYEQYF,TGTGCCATCAGTGTGGGATCTACCTACGAGCAGTACTTC
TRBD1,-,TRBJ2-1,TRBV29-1,CSVGDSLLYNEQFF,TGCAGCGTTGGGGACAGCCTTTTGTACAATGAGCAGTTCTTC
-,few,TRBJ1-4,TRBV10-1,CASSESTAENEKLFF,TGCGCCAGCAGTGAGTCGACGGCTGAGAATGAAAAACTGTTTTTT
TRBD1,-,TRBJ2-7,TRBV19,CASSTQSTGSYEQYF,TGTGCCAGTAGTACCCAATCGACAGGGAGCTACGAGCAGTACTTC
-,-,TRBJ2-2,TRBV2,CASSGLRGNTGELFF,TGTGCCAGCAGTGGTCTCAGGGGGAACACCGGGGAGCTGTTTTTT
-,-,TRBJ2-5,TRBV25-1,CASSEDSQETQYF,TGTGCCAGCAGTGAGGACAGTCAAGAGACCCAGTACTTC
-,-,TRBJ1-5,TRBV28,CASSFKQINSNQPQHF,TGTGCCAGCAGTTTCAAGCAGATCAATAGCAATCAGCCCCAGCATTTT
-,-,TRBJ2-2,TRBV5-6,CASSLVSSRTGELFF,TGTGCCAGCAGCTTGGTTTCATCACGGACCGGGGAGCTGTTTTTT
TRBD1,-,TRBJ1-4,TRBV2,CASQGGNEKLFF,TGTGCCAGCCAGGGGGGGAATGAAAAACTGTTTTTT
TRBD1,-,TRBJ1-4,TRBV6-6,CASRRRQGPTNEKLFF,TGTGCCAGCAGACGGAGACAGGGCCCAACTAATGAAAAACTGTTTTTT
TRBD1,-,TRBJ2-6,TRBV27,CASSRQGSFSGANVLTF,TGTGCCAGCAGCCGACAGGGTTCTTTTTCTGGGGCCAACGTCCTGACTTTC
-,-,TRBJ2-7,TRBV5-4,CASSLSRSGFYEQYF,TGTGCCAGCAGCTTGAGCAGATCAGGGTTCTACGAGCAGTACTTC
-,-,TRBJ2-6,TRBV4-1,CASSRSLVPGANVLTF,TGCGCCAGCAGCCGATCACTAGTTCCCGGGGCCAACGTCCTGACTTTC
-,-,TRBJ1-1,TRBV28,CASSDPWVMNTEAFF,TGTGCCAGCAGCGACCCCTGGGTCATGAACACTGAAGCTTTCTTT
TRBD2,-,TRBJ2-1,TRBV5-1,CASRRVLAGANEQFF,TGCGCCAGCAGGAGGGTATTAGCGGGAGCCAATGAGCAGTTCTTC
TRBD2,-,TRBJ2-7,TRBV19,CASSIQASGNLVYEQYF,TGTGCCAGTAGTATACAGGCTAGCGGGAATCTGGTCTACGAGCAGTACTTC
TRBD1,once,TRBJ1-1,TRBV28,CASSLSRDRLNTEAFF,TGTGCCAGCAGTTTGAGTAGGGACAGGTTGAACACTGAAGCTTTCTTT
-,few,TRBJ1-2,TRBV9,CASSPGTYYGYTF,TGTGCCAGCAGCCCCGGGACTTACTATGGCTACACCTTC
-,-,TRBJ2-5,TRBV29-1,CSVDWQQETQYF,TGCAGCGTTGATTGGCAGCAAGAGACCCAGTACTTC
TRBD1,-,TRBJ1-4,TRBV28,CASSFPRQGLFSF,TGTGCCAGCAGTTTCCCCCGACAGGGCTTGTTCTCTTTT
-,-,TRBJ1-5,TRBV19,CASTPTYSNQPQHF,TGTGCCAGTACTCCGACGTATAGCAATCAGCCCCAGCATTTT
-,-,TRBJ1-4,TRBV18,CASSQDRTTNEKLFF,TGTGCCAGCTCACAAGACAGAACAACTAATGAAAAACTGTTTTTT
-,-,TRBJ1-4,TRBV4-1,CASSPAWEGGSEKLFF,TGCGCCAGCAGTCCAGCCTGGGAGGGAGGGAGTGAAAAACTGTTTTTT
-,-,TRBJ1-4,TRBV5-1,CASSLAGTLDEKLFF,TGCGCCAGCAGCTTGGCCGGGACACTCGATGAAAAACTGTTTTTT
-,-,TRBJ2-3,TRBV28,CAIQGNTDTQYF,TGTGCCATCCAGGGGAATACAGATACGCAGTATTTT
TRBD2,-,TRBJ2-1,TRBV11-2,CASSFRLAGEGEQFF,TGTGCCAGCAGCTTCCGGCTAGCGGGAGAGGGTGAGCAGTTCTTC
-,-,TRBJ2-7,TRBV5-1,CASSLGGASEQYF,TGCGCCAGCAGCTTGGGAGGGGCGAGCGAGCAGTACTTC
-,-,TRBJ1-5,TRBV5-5,CASQSGISNQPQHF,TGTGCCAGCCAGTCCGGGATTAGCAATCAGCCCCAGCATTTT
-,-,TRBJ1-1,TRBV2,CASNLDSEAFF,TGTGCCAGCAACCTGGACAGTGAAGCTTTCTTT